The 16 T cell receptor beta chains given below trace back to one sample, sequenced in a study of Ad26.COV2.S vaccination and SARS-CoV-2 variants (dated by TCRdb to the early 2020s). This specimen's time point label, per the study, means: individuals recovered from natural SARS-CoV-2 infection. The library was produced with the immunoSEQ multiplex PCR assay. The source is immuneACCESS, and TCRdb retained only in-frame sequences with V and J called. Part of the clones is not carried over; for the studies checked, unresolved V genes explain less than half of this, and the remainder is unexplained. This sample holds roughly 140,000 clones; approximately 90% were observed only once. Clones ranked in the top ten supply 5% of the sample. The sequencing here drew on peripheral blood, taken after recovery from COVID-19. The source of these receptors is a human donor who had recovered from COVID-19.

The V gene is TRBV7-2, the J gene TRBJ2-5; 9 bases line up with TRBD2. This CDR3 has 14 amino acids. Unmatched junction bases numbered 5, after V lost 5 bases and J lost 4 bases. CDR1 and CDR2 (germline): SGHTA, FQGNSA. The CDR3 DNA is TGTGCCAGCAGCCCGGGACTAGCAAGAGAGACCCAGTACTTC. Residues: CASSPGLARETQYF.

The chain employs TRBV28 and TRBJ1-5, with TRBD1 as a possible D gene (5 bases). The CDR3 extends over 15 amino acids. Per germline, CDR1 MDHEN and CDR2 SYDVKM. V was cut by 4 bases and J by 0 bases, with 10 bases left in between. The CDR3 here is CASSYDSYSNQPQHF. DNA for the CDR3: TGTGCCAGCAGTTATGACAGCTATAGCAATCAGCCCCAGCATTTT.

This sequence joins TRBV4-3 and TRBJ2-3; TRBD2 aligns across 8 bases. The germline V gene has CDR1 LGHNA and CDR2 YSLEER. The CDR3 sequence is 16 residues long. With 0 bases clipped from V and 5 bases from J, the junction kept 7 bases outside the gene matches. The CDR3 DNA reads TGCGCCAGCAGCCAAGAAGGTCTAGCGGGTAGAGATACGCAGTATTTT. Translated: CASSQEGLAGRDTQYF.

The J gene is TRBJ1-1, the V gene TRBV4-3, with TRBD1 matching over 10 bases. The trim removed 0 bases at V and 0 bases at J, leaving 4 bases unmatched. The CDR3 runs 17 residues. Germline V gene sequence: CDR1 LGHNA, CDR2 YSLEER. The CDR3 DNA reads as TGCGCCAGCAGCCAAGATCCGGGGACAGGGGTGAACACTGAAGCTTTCTTT. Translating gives CASSQDPGTGVNTEAFF.

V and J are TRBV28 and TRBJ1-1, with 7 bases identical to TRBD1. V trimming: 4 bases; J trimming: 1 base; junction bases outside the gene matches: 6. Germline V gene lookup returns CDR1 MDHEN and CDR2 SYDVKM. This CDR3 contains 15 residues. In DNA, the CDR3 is TGTGCCAGCAGTTCGACAGGGACGGAGAACACTGAAGCTTTCTTT. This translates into CASSSTGTENTEAFF.

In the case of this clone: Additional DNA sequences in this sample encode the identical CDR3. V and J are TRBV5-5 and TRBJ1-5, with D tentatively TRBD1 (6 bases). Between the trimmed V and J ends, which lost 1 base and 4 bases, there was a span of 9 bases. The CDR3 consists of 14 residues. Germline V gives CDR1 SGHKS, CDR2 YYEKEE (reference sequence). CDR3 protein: CASSLSRGNQPQHF. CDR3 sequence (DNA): TGTGCCAGCAGCTTGTCCAGGGGTAATCAGCCCCAGCATTTT.

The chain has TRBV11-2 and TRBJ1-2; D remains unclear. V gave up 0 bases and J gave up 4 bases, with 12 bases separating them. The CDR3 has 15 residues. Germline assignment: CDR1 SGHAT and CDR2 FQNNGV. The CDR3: CASSLEPPLSYGYTF. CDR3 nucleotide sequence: TGTGCCAGCAGCTTAGAACCCCCTTTGAGCTATGGCTACACCTTC.

CDR3 loop: CAWSVMENTEAFF. The CDR3 DNA is TGTGCCTGGAGTGTTATGGAGAACACTGAAGCTTTCTTT. V is TRBV30 and J is TRBJ1-1; no firm D call. This CDR3 is built from 13 residues. CDR1 and CDR2 from the germline V gene are GTSNPN and SVGIG (reference sequence). V lost 0 bases and J 1 base, leaving 6 bases between the germline ends.

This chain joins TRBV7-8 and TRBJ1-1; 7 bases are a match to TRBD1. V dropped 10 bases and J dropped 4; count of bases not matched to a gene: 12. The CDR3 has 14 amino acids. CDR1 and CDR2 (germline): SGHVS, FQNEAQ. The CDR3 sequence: CATRRQGGSTEAFF. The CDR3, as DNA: TGTGCCACCCGGAGACAGGGAGGATCCACTGAAGCTTTCTTT.

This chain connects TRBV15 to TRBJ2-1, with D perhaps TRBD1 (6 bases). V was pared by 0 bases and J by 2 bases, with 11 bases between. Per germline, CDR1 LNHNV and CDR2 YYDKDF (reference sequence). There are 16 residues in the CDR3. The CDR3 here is CATSREGRGTYNEQFF. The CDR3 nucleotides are TGTGCCACCAGCAGAGAGGGCAGGGGCACCTACAATGAGCAGTTCTTC.

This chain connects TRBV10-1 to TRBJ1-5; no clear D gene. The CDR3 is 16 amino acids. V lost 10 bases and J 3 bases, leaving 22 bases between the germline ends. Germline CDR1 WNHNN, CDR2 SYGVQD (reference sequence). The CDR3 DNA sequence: TGCGCCAACTGGGGTCGGGCGAGCTTTAACAATCAGCCCCAGCATTTT. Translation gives CANWGRASFNNQPQHF.

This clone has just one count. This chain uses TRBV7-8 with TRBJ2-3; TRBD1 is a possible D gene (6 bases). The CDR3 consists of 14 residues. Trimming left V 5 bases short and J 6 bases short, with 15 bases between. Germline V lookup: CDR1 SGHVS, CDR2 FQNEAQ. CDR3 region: CASSPENREDTQYF. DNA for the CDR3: TGTGCCAGCAGCCCCGAGAACAGGGAGGATACGCAGTATTTT.

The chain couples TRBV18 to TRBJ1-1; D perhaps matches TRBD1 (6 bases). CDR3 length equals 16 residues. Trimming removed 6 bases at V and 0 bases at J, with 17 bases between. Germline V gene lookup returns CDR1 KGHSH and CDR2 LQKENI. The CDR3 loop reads CASSLGGAYMNTEAFF. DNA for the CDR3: TGTGCCAGCTCCCTCGGGGGGGCCTACATGAACACTGAAGCTTTCTTT.

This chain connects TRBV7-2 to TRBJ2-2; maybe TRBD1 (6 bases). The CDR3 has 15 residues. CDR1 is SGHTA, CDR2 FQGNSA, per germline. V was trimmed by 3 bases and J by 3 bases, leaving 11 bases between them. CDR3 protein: CASSFRQADTGELFF. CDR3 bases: TGTGCCAGCAGCTTCCGACAGGCGGACACCGGGGAGCTGTTTTTT.

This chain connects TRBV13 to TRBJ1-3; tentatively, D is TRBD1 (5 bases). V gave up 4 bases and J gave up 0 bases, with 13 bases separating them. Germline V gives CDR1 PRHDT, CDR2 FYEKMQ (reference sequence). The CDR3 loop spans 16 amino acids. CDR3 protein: CASSSFTGDSGNTIYF. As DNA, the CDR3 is TGTGCCAGCAGCTCGTTTACGGGGGACTCTGGAAACACCATATATTTT.

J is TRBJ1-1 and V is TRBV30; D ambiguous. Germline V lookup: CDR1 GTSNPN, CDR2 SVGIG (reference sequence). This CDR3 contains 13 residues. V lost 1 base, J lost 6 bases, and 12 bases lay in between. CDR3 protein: CAWSGSGRAEAFF. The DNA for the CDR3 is TGTGCCTGGAGTGGGTCGGGGAGGGCTGAAGCTTTCTTT. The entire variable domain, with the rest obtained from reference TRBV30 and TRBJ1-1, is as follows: SQTIHQWPATLVQPVGSPLSLECTVEGTSNPNLYWYRQAAGRGLQLLFYSVGIGQISSEVPQNLSASRPQDRQFILSSKKLLLSDSGFYLCAWSGSGRAEAFFGQGTRLTVV.